This T cell receptor beta chain came from a study of control samples from healthy donors and cancer patients. The method was immunoSEQ multiplex PCR; TCRdb's version includes in-frame clones alone and lacks a portion of them. The table includes roughly 130,000 clones, less than 95% detected once. The CDR3 consists of 14 residues. Germline CDR1 is MDHEN and CDR2 is SYDVKM. V dropped 5 bases and J dropped 8; count of bases not matched to a gene: 4. The chain carries TRBV28 and TRBJ1-6; 9 positions agree with TRBD1. The TCR was taken from a man under 40 in good health. The sequenced sample was blood. CDR3 loop: CASSPTGGHSPLHF. CDR3 DNA: TGTGCCAGCAGTCCTACAGGGGGCCATTCACCCCTCCACTTT. Full variable domain (missing parts from reference TRBV28 and TRBJ1-6): DVKVTQSSRYLVKRTGEKVFLECVQDMDHENMFWYRQDPGLGLRLIYFSYDVKMKEKGDIPEGYSVSREKKERFSLILESASTNQTSMYLCASSPTGGHSPLHFGNGTRLTVT.